The clone carrying this T cell receptor beta chain was seen repeatedly, ten times or more. Time point noted: longitudinal time-point 2. Template-switch 5'RACE cDNA synthesis added a 10-nucleotide unique molecular identifier. MiXCR, run by TCRdb on the 5' RACE reads, gives a single entry per CDR3 protein. The table records 50,000 or so distinct CDR3 sequences, 10% to 15% of them present only once. These data are taken from a study of neurological immune-mediated disorders. CDR3 length equals 13 residues. V was trimmed by 4 bases and J by 5 bases, leaving 11 bases between them. Germline CDR1 is SGHRS and CDR2 is YFSETQ.

This clonotype originated in a male donor with HTLV-1-associated myelopathy (HAM/TSP). The sequenced material came from PBMCs. The chain carries TRBV5-1 and TRBJ2-3; the D is unclear. CDR3 sequence: CASSDRLGDTQYF. The CDR3, as DNA: TGCGCCAGCAGCGATAGACTGGGAGATACGCAGTATTTT.